Below, 10 T cell receptor beta chains from the same sample are listed, as sequenced in a study of glioma-infiltrating T cells (dated by TCRdb to about 2016). Sequencing used an Illumina MiSeq. The iRepertoire nested amplicon-rescue multiplex PCR (arm-PCR) platform was used to amplify TCR alpha and beta CDR3 regions from RNA. The public sequencing data were trimmed at Q25 with fastp and processed into clonotypes with MiXCR by TCRdb, which kept only in-frame beta chains. One record per CDR3 amino acid sequence lists the most common genes and DNA. The sample includes about 180,000 distinct CDR3 sequences, with about 40% observed a single time. The ten largest clones capture around 5.2% of the sample. The source material was glioma tissue, nonneoplastic brain tissue, or PBMCs (not recorded which). These TCRs come from a human donor with low-grade glioma or glioblastoma, undergoing nonglioma brain surgery, or in good health (not recorded which).

Points on this clonotype: This could be a read error, since a much larger clone is one nucleotide away. V usage is TRBV14 and J usage is TRBJ1-1; D gene ambiguous. The CDR3 has 13 residues. V lost 9 bases to trimming and J lost 0 bases, with 11 bases between them. Germline V gene sequence: CDR1 SGHDN, CDR2 FVKESK. This CDR3 is CARSRNMNTEAFF. Written as DNA, the CDR3 is TGTGCCAGAAGCAGGAACATGAACACTGAAGCTTTCTTT.

This clonotype has ten or more counts. This rearrangement joins TRBV7-2 to TRBJ1-1; D ambiguous. V was trimmed by 5 bases and J by 0 bases, leaving 13 bases between them. Germline values: CDR1 SGHTA, CDR2 FQGNSA. The CDR3 consists of 15 residues. The CDR3 DNA sequence: TGTGCCAGCAGCCGGACCTTATTGATGAACACTGAAGCTTTCTTT. Encoded protein: CASSRTLLMNTEAFF.

The sample holds many counts of this clonotype. The chain carries TRBV14 and TRBJ2-1; D not resolved. Per the germline V gene, CDR1 is SGHDN and CDR2 is FVKESK. V lost 4 bases, J lost 9 bases, and 16 bases lay in between. The CDR3 runs 14 residues. The CDR3 here is CASSLRTVTIEQFF. The DNA of the CDR3 is TGTGCCAGCAGCCTCAGGACCGTCACTATTGAGCAGTTCTTC.

The chain is built from TRBV14 and TRBJ2-1, with 8 nucleotides matching TRBD2. Germline lookup yields CDR1 SGHDN and CDR2 FVKESK. V trimming: 4 bases; J trimming: 7 bases; junction bases outside the gene matches: 15. The CDR3 is 17 residues long. This chain's CDR3 is CASSLSLGLAGWNEQFF. CDR3 DNA sequence: TGTGCCAGCAGCCTTAGCCTTGGGCTAGCGGGCTGGAATGAGCAGTTCTTC.

This clonotype has at least ten counts. V usage is TRBV5-4 and J usage is TRBJ2-3; D not resolved. V was cut by 5 bases and J by 5 bases, with 6 bases left in between. Germline assignment: CDR1 SGHNT and CDR2 YYREEE (reference sequence). The CDR3 runs 11 residues. CDR3 nucleotides: TGTGCCAGCAGTTTAGAAGATACGCAGTATTTT. Protein sequence: CASSLEDTQYF.

As for this clonotype: A read error may be the cause here, since a much bigger clone is one base away. The V gene is TRBV7-2, the J gene TRBJ1-1; D not resolved. Trimming left V 6 bases short and J 8 bases short, with 16 bases between. Germline CDR1 reads SGHTA; CDR2 reads FQGNSA. The CDR3 extends over 13 amino acids. CDR3 loop: CASRSPVREEAFF. The CDR3 region has the DNA TGTGCCAGCAGATCCCCCGTGAGGGAGGAAGCTTTCTTT.

This clonotype was detected many times. The chain is built from TRBV7-9 and TRBJ1-1; 7 nucleotides match TRBD1. Germline V gives CDR1 SEHNR, CDR2 FQNEAQ (reference sequence). The CDR3 has 14 amino acids. After removal of 5 bases from V and 1 base from J, the junction contained 4 bases not matched to a gene. The CDR3 spells CASSPNRGNTEAFF. Here the CDR3 DNA reads TGTGCCAGCAGCCCCAACAGGGGGAACACTGAAGCTTTCTTT.

This clonotype has at least ten counts. The CDR3 sequence: CASSLLGTGGLAGELFF. As DNA, the CDR3 is TGTGCCAGCAGTTTACTGGGGACAGGGGGCCTCGCCGGGGAGCTGTTTTTT. The rearrangement uses TRBV27 and TRBJ2-2, with 12 bases aligning to TRBD1. The germline V gene has CDR1 MNHEY and CDR2 SMNVEV (reference sequence). The CDR3 is 17 residues long. V lost 2 bases, J lost 6 bases, and 7 bases stayed unmatched.

About this clonotype: One base away lies a much larger clone, so this may be a sequencing read error. The chain links TRBV6-4 to TRBJ2-3; D is unclear. The CDR3 is 13 amino acids. The germline gives CDR1 MRHNA, CDR2 SNTAGT. CDR3 region: CASSDESPDTKYF. CDR3 nucleotides: TGTGCCAGCAGTGACGAGTCTCCAGATACGAAGTATTTT.

This clonotype was recorded many times. The V gene is TRBV19, the J gene TRBJ2-1, with a tentative D call TRBD2 (5 bases). From germline, CDR1 is LNHDA and CDR2 SQIVND (reference sequence). The CDR3 contains 15 residues. Trimming shortened V by 5 bases and J by 10 bases, and 21 bases separated the two germline ends. This chain's CDR3 is CASSPSTGFGKEQFF. CDR3 bases: TGTGCCAGTAGTCCCTCCACGGGGTTCGGGAAGGAGCAGTTCTTC.